The present entry profiles one T cell receptor (beta chain) with its context. The count of this clonotype is one. The antigen it binds to is not known. Per-base qualities were not stored, and no clone one base away is much larger. Evidence from a single read is weak. The TCR beta CDR3 regions were amplified from the RNA transcripts. For the first round of RT-PCR on the TCR CDR3, the HTBI primer set was used together with the Qiagen OneStep RT-PCR kit. The libraries were constructed in a second round of multiplex PCR and then size-selected and purified. The libraries were sequenced on an Illumina HiSeq2000 using paired-end 100 bp reads. From the authors' description of their analysis: SOAPnuke was used to process the raw data, throwing out any read that contained adapters or uncalled bases, had a mean Phred below 15, or lacked an exact constant-primer or identifier match. COPE v1.2.5 was used to merge high-quality paired reads, and clonotypes were defined as unique nucleotide sequences. MiTCR v1.1 was used to align the clonotypes against IMGT TRBV, TRBD and TRBJ reference segments. The analysis included only V-J combinations with a frequency above 0.0001, which together covered 99% to 99.2% of the repertoires. A TCS score was defined as the ratio of F50 (clonal expansion) to E x V (chaos), with BLOSUM62-based TCRdist applied between CDR3 peptides within each V-J. Welch's t-statistics and random forest reduced 500 to 650 V-J features to 13, which were used in a naive Bayes classifier (R e1071). TCRdb handled the public reads itself, with Q25 trimming in fastp and clone calling in MiXCR, and kept productive beta chains. CDR3 protein sequences are deduplicated, and each keeps its most common genes and DNA. The V and J calls and clone size are TCRdb's, not the authors'. Within this sample are about 270,000 distinct CDR3 sequences, with more than 20% of them counted one time only. Approximately 35% of the sample lies in the top ten.

CDR1 and CDR2 are drawn from the germline V gene (reference sequence): LNHNV, YYDKDF. The V end loses 0 bases and the J end loses 0 bases, and a stretch of 5 bases separates them. The CDR3 sequence holds 15 residues, the cysteine and phenylalanine included. The read is trimmed to its CDR3 DNA, 45 bases read in frame from base 1. This entry comes from a study of T cells in Graves' hyperthyroidism and ophthalmopathy (dated by TCRdb to the late 2010s). A note on the overall study: Peripheral blood was sampled at the time of initial diagnosis, prior to any treatment. To identify TCR V-J signatures that set the groups apart, the researchers used a discovery cohort of about a hundred patients, made up of approximately 43 with Graves' ophthalmopathy and around 58 with stable Graves' hyperthyroidism. The approximately 100 discovery patients were divided at random into training and test sets in a 7:3 ratio. According to the paper, TCR Vbeta CDR3 sequencing was carried out on about 140 peripheral blood samples, which came from 40 to 45 ophthalmopathy, roughly 75 hyperthyroidism and about 17 progressor patients. Thyroid tissue and blood T-cell repertoires from roughly 6 Graves' hyperthyroidism patients were also compared in the study. Prospective prediction of ophthalmopathy was tested in an independent validation cohort consisting of 18 to 20 hyperthyroidism patients and about 17 patients who later progressed to ophthalmopathy. After sampling, hyperthyroidism patients received methimazole starting at 30 mg daily, and ophthalmopathy patients received high-dose intravenous methylprednisolone. Here is what the overall study found, with its caveats: No statistical method was used to fix the sample size in advance, and group allocation was not hidden from the investigators. Ophthalmopathy was separated from stable hyperthyroidism by a 13 V-J signature model, with roughly 88% sensitivity and about 81% specificity obtained in cross-validation and 80%/75% obtained in testing. Most expanded thyroid clonotypes (frequency above 0.001) were also detected in blood, a finding suggesting that blood repertoires may reflect thyroid immune responses. In validation, progression to ophthalmopathy was predicted by the model with 70% to 71% sensitivity and roughly 72% specificity, a median of roughly 6.4 months before onset.

In the ophthalmopathy patients, disease was moderately to severely active, with a Clinical Activity Score of 3 or more, a NOSPECS grade of 4 or more, and a duration of less than 3 months. Exclusion was applied to patients with uncontrolled infections, other autoimmune diseases, pregnancy or lactation. Diagnoses relied on clinical symptoms, serum thyroxine and TRAb, thyroid ultrasound and orbital computed tomography. PBMCs were isolated from approximately 10 ml of fresh peripheral blood by Ficoll-Paque density gradient centrifugation. Total RNA was extracted using Trizol reagent, and RNA quality was assessed on an Agilent 2100 Bioanalyzer.

Sequenced: blood. Recombination connected TRBV15 to TRBJ2-2; no D gene call is confident. The source is a woman aged 40 to 50 with Graves' ophthalmopathy. The DNA is as follows: TGTGCCACCAGCAGAGAGCGGACGAACACCGGGGAGCTGTTTTTT. This yields the protein CATSRERTNTGELFF. Full variable domain (CDR3 extended with the reference TRBV15 and TRBJ2-2 proteins): DAMVIQNPRYQVTQFGKPVTLSCSQTLNHNVMYWYQQKSSQAPKLLFHYYDKDFNNEADTPDNFQSRRPNTSFCFLDIRSPGLGDTAMYLCATSRERTNTGELFFGEGSRLTVL.